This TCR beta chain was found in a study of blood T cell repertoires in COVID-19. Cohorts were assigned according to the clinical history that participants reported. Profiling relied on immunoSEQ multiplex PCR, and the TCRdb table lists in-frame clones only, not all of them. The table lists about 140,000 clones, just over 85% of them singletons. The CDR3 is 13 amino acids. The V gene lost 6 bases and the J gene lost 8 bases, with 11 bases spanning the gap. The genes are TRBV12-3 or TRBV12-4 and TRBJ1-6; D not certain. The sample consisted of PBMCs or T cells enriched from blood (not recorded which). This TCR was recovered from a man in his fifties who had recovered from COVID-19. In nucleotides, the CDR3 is TGTGCCAGCAGCCTCGTCCTCCATTCACCCCTCCACTTT. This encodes CASSLVLHSPLHF.